These T cell receptor beta chains were read from a single sample in a study of cytomegalovirus exposure and HLA in healthy donors. This table comes from immunoSEQ multiplex PCR, and its TCRdb copy is limited to in-frame clones, with some not included. The sample includes 20,000 to 30,000 clones, more than 70% of them seen just once. The specimen was PBMCs. Every receptor here comes from a male donor in good health and CMV-seronegative. CDR3s include the opening cysteine and the closing phenylalanine or tryptophan. Fields, in order: D gene, V gene, J gene, clone size, CDR3 DNA, CDR3 protein. A D gene is named only where the DNA matches it firmly. Rows give clone size only sometimes, using once, few, many, or a class for an expanded clone.

D: TRBD2
V: TRBV6-5
J: TRBJ2-1
size: NA
DNA: TGTGCCAGCAGTGCCTGGACTAGCGGGAACAATGAGCAGTTCTTC
CDR3: CASSAWTSGNNEQFF

D: NA
V: TRBV10-1
J: TRBJ1-4
size: few
DNA: TGCGCCAGCAGTGAGCGCGGGGGGGAAAAACTGTTTTTT
CDR3: CASSERGGEKLFF

D: TRBD1
V: TRBV5-6
J: TRBJ2-7
size: NA
DNA: TGTGCCAGCAGCTTCATTGGACAGGGGTACGAGCAGTACTTC
CDR3: CASSFIGQGYEQYF

D: NA
V: TRBV6-5
J: TRBJ1-4
size: NA
DNA: TGTGCCAGCAGTTACTCTGGGGGGATACTGTTTTTT
CDR3: CASSYSGGILFF

D: NA
V: TRBV28
J: TRBJ1-1
size: NA
DNA: TGTGCCAGCAGTTTTCTAGAGCCGGAAGCTTTCTTT
CDR3: CASSFLEPEAFF

D: TRBD1
V: TRBV5-8
J: TRBJ2-2
size: NA
DNA: TGTGCCAGCAGGAGGGGGACAGGGGGCTCCCCCACGAACACCGGGGAGCTGTTTTTT
CDR3: CASRRGTGGSPTNTGELFF

D: NA
V: TRBV15
J: TRBJ1-5
size: NA
DNA: TGTGCCACCAGCCGTGAACAGGGATATCAGCCCCAGCATTTT
CDR3: CATSREQGYQPQHF

D: NA
V: TRBV14
J: TRBJ2-1
size: few
DNA: TGTGCCAGCAGCCAATACGGGAGCTACAATGAGCAGTTCTTC
CDR3: CASSQYGSYNEQFF

D: NA
V: TRBV20-1
J: TRBJ2-7
size: once
DNA: TGCAGTGCTAGATGGAGAAACGAGCAGTACTTC
CDR3: CSARWRNEQYF

D: NA
V: TRBV7-9
J: TRBJ2-3
size: NA
DNA: TGTGCCAGCAGCTTACCCCAGGCAGATACGCAGTATTTT
CDR3: CASSLPQADTQYF

D: NA
V: TRBV5-4
J: TRBJ1-1
size: once
DNA: TGTGCCAGCAGCACCGAGACAGCCAACACTGAAGCTTTCTTT
CDR3: CASSTETANTEAFF

D: NA
V: TRBV28
J: TRBJ2-7
size: NA
DNA: TGTGCCAGCAGTGAACAGGGTTGGAGCTACGAGCAGTACTTC
CDR3: CASSEQGWSYEQYF

D: TRBD1
V: TRBV5-5
J: TRBJ1-4
size: NA
DNA: TGTGCCAGCAGACAAACCATAACAGGGGGCGCTTGTGAAAAACTGTTTTTT
CDR3: CASRQTITGGACEKLFF

D: NA
V: TRBV30
J: TRBJ2-2
size: NA
DNA: TGTGCCTGGAAGGAGGCAGGCCGGGAGACCGGGGAGCTGTTTTTT
CDR3: CAWKEAGRETGELFF

D: NA
V: TRBV10-3
J: TRBJ2-3
size: NA
DNA: TGTGCCATCAGTGAGGGGTTTGCAGGGTCCACAGATACGCAGTATTTT
CDR3: CAISEGFAGSTDTQYF

D: TRBD2
V: TRBV5-1
J: TRBJ2-3
size: NA
DNA: TGCGCCAGCAGCCAGGGACTAGCGGGGACAACAGATACGCAGTATTTT
CDR3: CASSQGLAGTTDTQYF

D: NA
V: TRBV4-3
J: TRBJ1-2
size: NA
DNA: TGCGCCAGCAGCCAGGCCTTGGCAGGGGCGTATGGCTACACCTTC
CDR3: CASSQALAGAYGYTF

D: TRBD1
V: TRBV7-9
J: TRBJ2-7
size: few
DNA: TGTGCCAGCAGCAGGACAGGGGGATCCTACGAGCAGTACTTC
CDR3: CASSRTGGSYEQYF

D: NA
V: TRBV6-1
J: TRBJ2-2
size: NA
DNA: TGTGCCAGCAGTGAAACAGGGAACACCGGGGAGCTGTTTTTT
CDR3: CASSETGNTGELFF

D: TRBD1
V: TRBV7-2
J: TRBJ1-2
size: NA
DNA: TGTGCCAGCAGCTGGACAGGGGTTGACTATGGCTACACCTTC
CDR3: CASSWTGVDYGYTF

D: TRBD2
V: TRBV28
J: TRBJ2-3
size: NA
DNA: TGTGCCAGCAGTTTATGGGCTAGCGGGAGCCGGACAGATACGCAGTATTTT
CDR3: CASSLWASGSRTDTQYF

D: TRBD2
V: TRBV18
J: TRBJ2-1
size: NA
DNA: TGTGCCAGCTCACCACCAGAAGAGGCGGGAGTGGGGAATGAGCAGTTCTTC
CDR3: CASSPPEEAGVGNEQFF

D: NA
V: TRBV7-9
J: TRBJ2-5
size: NA
DNA: TGTGCCAGCAGCTTAGGGTTAGAAGAGACCCAGTACTTC
CDR3: CASSLGLEETQYF

D: TRBD2
V: TRBV7-3
J: TRBJ2-2
size: NA
DNA: TGTGCCAGCAGCTTGACCGGACTAGCATATTCCGGGGAGCTGTTTTTT
CDR3: CASSLTGLAYSGELFF

D: NA
V: TRBV28
J: TRBJ2-3
size: few
DNA: TGTGCCAGCAGTTTAGGGCGGGACCCATTAAATACGCAGTATTTT
CDR3: CASSLGRDPLNTQYF

D: NA
V: TRBV28
J: TRBJ1-2
size: NA
DNA: TGTGCCAGCAGTTTGCAACAGGCTAACTATGGCTACACCTTC
CDR3: CASSLQQANYGYTF

D: TRBD2
V: TRBV4-3
J: TRBJ2-1
size: few
DNA: TGCGCCAGCAGCTCACAGCGGGAGAAGGCTTACAATGAGCAGTTCTTC
CDR3: CASSSQREKAYNEQFF

D: TRBD2
V: TRBV6-1
J: TRBJ2-7
size: NA
DNA: TGTGCCAGCAGTGAACAGCCAACTAGCGGGTCCTACGAGCAGTACTTC
CDR3: CASSEQPTSGSYEQYF

D: TRBD2
V: TRBV7-9
J: TRBJ2-7
size: NA
DNA: TGTGCCAGCAGTCCTGGACTAGCGCGTGAGTCCTACGAGCAGTACTTC
CDR3: CASSPGLARESYEQYF

D: TRBD2
V: TRBV7-6
J: TRBJ2-1
size: NA
DNA: TGTGCCAGCAGCTTGAGTGGCGGGAGGGAAACCTACAATGAGCAGTTCTTC
CDR3: CASSLSGGRETYNEQFF

D: NA
V: TRBV7-3
J: TRBJ2-1
size: NA
DNA: TGTGCCAGCAGCCCCTTAAGAGCGGTCTCCTACAATGAGCAGTTCTTC
CDR3: CASSPLRAVSYNEQFF

D: TRBD1
V: TRBV30
J: TRBJ1-3
size: once
DNA: TGTGCCTGGAGTCTGAGAGGGGGCCTCTCTGGAAACACCATATATTTT
CDR3: CAWSLRGGLSGNTIYF

D: TRBD2
V: TRBV6-5
J: TRBJ2-7
size: NA
DNA: TGTGCCAGCAGTCTTGGACTAGGTACCTACGAGCAGTACTTC
CDR3: CASSLGLGTYEQYF

D: TRBD1
V: TRBV27
J: TRBJ1-5
size: NA
DNA: TGTGCCAGCAGTTTGGCGGGACAGGGGGTAAATCAGCCCCAGCATTTT
CDR3: CASSLAGQGVNQPQHF

D: TRBD2
V: TRBV7-9
J: TRBJ2-4
size: NA
DNA: TGTGCCAGCAGCCCTAGCGGGAGGTCCAAAAACATTCAGTACTTC
CDR3: CASSPSGRSKNIQYF

D: NA
V: TRBV6-5
J: TRBJ2-3
size: NA
DNA: TGTGCCAGCAGTTACTCGACTGGCGGAGGAACAGATACGCAGTATTTT
CDR3: CASSYSTGGGTDTQYF

D: TRBD2
V: TRBV7-2
J: TRBJ2-7
size: NA
DNA: TGTGCCAGCAGCTTAACGGGGGGACTAGCGGGAGGGGGAAGCTACGAGCAGTACTTC
CDR3: CASSLTGGLAGGGSYEQYF

D: TRBD1
V: TRBV7-8
J: TRBJ1-2
size: NA
DNA: TGTGCCAGCAGCTCGCCTGGGACAGCTTCGAACTATGGCTACACCTTC
CDR3: CASSSPGTASNYGYTF

D: NA
V: TRBV7-3
J: TRBJ2-1
size: NA
DNA: TGTGCCAGCAGCTTAAACAAGGGGCCTGCGGGGAGAGGGGGCAGAGGTGAGCAGTTCTTC
CDR3: CASSLNKGPAGRGGRGEQFF

D: TRBD1
V: TRBV4-2
J: TRBJ2-1
size: NA
DNA: TGTGCCAGCAGCTCGGAACAGGGGGCGCAGCTGGATGAGCAGTTCTTC
CDR3: CASSSEQGAQLDEQFF

D: TRBD2
V: TRBV27
J: TRBJ2-1
size: few
DNA: TGTGCCAGCAGTTGGACTAGCGCCTCAAGCTCCTACAATGAGCAGTTCTTC
CDR3: CASSWTSASSSYNEQFF